Each of the 18 T cell receptor beta chains below was sequenced from the same sample in a study of cytomegalovirus exposure and HLA in healthy donors. Primers for the PCR totalled 60 Vbeta and 13 Jbeta. Sequenced by immunoSEQ multiplex PCR; TCRdb stores in-frame clones only, minus some. The sample shows more than 95,000 clones, more than 80% of them seen only once. The material sequenced was PBMCs. Every receptor here comes from a man younger than 45 in good health and CMV-seropositive.

The J gene is TRBJ2-7, the V gene TRBV2; TRBD1 might be the D (6 bases). V was clipped by 10 bases and J by 2 bases, with 15 bases between them. This CDR3 region has 13 residues. From germline, CDR1 is SNHLY and CDR2 FYNNEI. CDR3 in amino acids: CATTRGQTYEQYF. In nucleotides, the CDR3 is TGTGCCACCACCAGAGGACAGACCTACGAGCAGTACTTC. Full variable domain (missing parts from reference TRBV2 and TRBJ2-7): EPEVTQTPSHQVTQMGQEVILRCVPISNHLYFYWYRQILGQKVEFLVSFYNNEISEKSEIFDDQFSVERPDGSNFTLKIRSTKLEDSAMYFCATTRGQTYEQYFGPGTRLTVT.

V gene TRBV19 combines with J gene TRBJ2-1, with TRBD2 matching 8 bases. This CDR3 comprises 15 residues. V was clipped by 3 bases and J by 5 bases; unmatched bases: 6. Germline assignment: CDR1 LNHDA and CDR2 SQIVND (reference sequence). Here the CDR3 reads CASSISGGLHNEQFF. CDR3 coding DNA: TGTGCCAGTAGTATCTCGGGGGGGTTACACAATGAGCAGTTCTTC.

The CDR3 DNA follows: TGTGCCTGGAGGCCAGGGGGCGCGGGGACTGAAGCTTTCTTT. Protein sequence: CAWRPGGAGTEAFF. This chain links TRBV30 with TRBJ1-1, with TRBD1 identical over 8 bases. This CDR3 contains 14 residues. V shed 3 bases and J 5 bases; nucleotides not matched to a gene: 8. Germline V CDR1 and CDR2: GTSNPN, SVGIG (reference sequence).

The chain has TRBV9 and TRBJ1-2, with TRBD1 as a possible D gene (5 bases). CDR3 size: 14 residues. Trimming shortened V by 0 bases and J by 6 bases, and 12 bases separated the two germline ends. Germline lookup yields CDR1 SGDLS and CDR2 YYNGEE. The CDR3 loop reads CASSVGPAGHGYTF. The DNA for the CDR3 is TGTGCCAGCAGCGTAGGACCGGCAGGGCATGGCTACACCTTC.

The genes are TRBV5-1 and TRBJ2-5; 9 bases fit TRBD1. Germline V CDR1 and CDR2: SGHRS, YFSETQ. V trimming: 2 bases; J trimming: 5 bases; junction bases outside the gene matches: 4. The CDR3 totals 14 residues. The CDR3 region is CASSLQGAGETQYF. The CDR3 DNA follows: TGCGCCAGCAGCTTACAGGGGGCTGGGGAGACCCAGTACTTC.

The chain is built from TRBV28 and TRBJ1-6; TRBD1 matches 7 bases. The CDR3 is 15 residues long. The germline V gene encodes CDR1 MDHEN and CDR2 SYDVKM. With 4 bases clipped from V and 7 bases from J, the junction kept 7 bases outside the gene matches. The CDR3 DNA reads TGTGCCAGCAGTTCCACAGGGGTTACGAATTCACCCCTCCACTTT. Protein product: CASSSTGVTNSPLHF.

The genes are TRBV18 and TRBJ1-3; 8 bases match TRBD1. V lost 3 bases, J lost 2 bases, and 6 bases stayed unmatched. The germline V gene encodes CDR1 KGHSH and CDR2 LQKENI. This CDR3 contains 16 residues. CDR3 amino acids: CASSPGQGGTGNTIYF. The DNA for the CDR3 is TGTGCCAGCTCACCCGGACAGGGAGGAACTGGAAACACCATATATTTT.

The rearrangement links TRBV6-6 to TRBJ1-6; D might be TRBD1 (5 bases). This CDR3 has 13 amino acids. V was cut by 5 bases and J by 7 bases, with 9 bases left in between. Looked up from germline, CDR1 is MNHNY and CDR2 is SVGAGI (reference sequence). The CDR3 bases are TGTGCCAGCAGTATCAGGACAAATTCACCCCTCCACTTT. Protein: CASSIRTNSPLHF.

The chain joins TRBV7-9 to TRBJ1-1; TRBD1 agrees at 7 bases. The CDR3 length is 14 residues. The ends lost 5 bases at V and 4 bases at J; junction bases unmatched: 7. CDR1 and CDR2 (germline): SEHNR, FQNEAQ (reference sequence). In nucleotides, the CDR3 is TGTGCCAGCAGCCAAGACAGGGCGGTCACTGAAGCTTTCTTT. Encoded protein: CASSQDRAVTEAFF.

V is TRBV7-2 and J is TRBJ2-3; TRBD2 matches 8 bases. The V and J ends lost 4 bases and 5 bases, in that order; junction bases with no gene match: 11. Germline loops: CDR1 SGHTA, CDR2 FQGNSA. There are 16 residues in the CDR3. As DNA, the CDR3 is TGTGCCAGCAGCTCCAAATCTGCGGGGGGTGGAGATACGCAGTATTTT. This encodes CASSSKSAGGGDTQYF.

The V call is TRBV5-1, the J call TRBJ2-1; D might be TRBD2 (6 bases). This CDR3 comprises 13 residues. Germline-derived CDR1 and CDR2 are SGHRS and YFSETQ. The V end lost 3 bases, the J end lost 16 bases, and 20 bases lay between the germline ends. CDR3 amino acids: CASSWNSRSGGFF. The CDR3 DNA sequence: TGCGCCAGCAGCTGGAACTCCCGGTCCGGGGGATTCTTC.

The CDR3 coding sequence is TGTGCCAGCAGTTACGGAAACAGACCCGTTGCGGGGGCTTTCTTT. This sequence encodes CASSYGNRPVAGAFF. This sequence joins TRBV6-5 and TRBJ1-1, with D unresolved. This CDR3 is built from 15 residues. CDR1 and CDR2 (germline): MNHEY, SVGAGI. V lost 2 bases to trimming and J lost 11 bases, with 21 bases between them.

The sample holds one count of this clone. V is TRBV4-1 and J is TRBJ1-5; D perhaps matches TRBD1 (5 bases). Germline CDR1 and CDR2: MGHRA and YSYEKL. Between the trimmed V and J ends, which lost 4 bases and 7 bases, there was a span of 17 bases. The CDR3 totals 15 residues. The CDR3 spells CASSRTGQFPQPQHF. The CDR3 DNA reads TGCGCCAGCAGCCGGACCGGACAATTCCCCCAGCCCCAGCATTTT.

The rearrangement links TRBV12-5 to TRBJ2-1; 11 bases match TRBD2. Germline lookup yields CDR1 LGHNT and CDR2 FRNRAP. The CDR3 spans 18 residues. Trimming took 0 bases from V and 8 from J; bases not matched to a gene: 12. This CDR3 is CASGLVRLNSGGAHEQFF. CDR3 bases: TGTGCTAGTGGTTTGGTACGCCTGAATAGCGGGGGGGCACATGAGCAGTTCTTC. The variable domain in full, completed from reference TRBV12-5 and TRBJ2-1, reads DARVTQTPRHKVTEMGQEVTMRCQPILGHNTVFWYRQTMMQGLELLAYFRNRAPLDDSGMPKDRFSAEMPDATLATLKIQPSEPRDSAVYFCASGLVRLNSGGAHEQFFGPGTRLTVL.

This clone was picked up many times. This chain uses TRBV2 with TRBJ1-2; 7 positions agree with TRBD1. V lost 4 bases, J lost 4 bases, and 0 bases stayed unmatched. The CDR3 consists of 12 residues. In germline, CDR1 is SNHLY, CDR2 FYNNEI. The CDR3 here is CASSGDSYGYTF. Here the CDR3 DNA reads TGTGCCAGCAGTGGGGACAGCTATGGCTACACCTTC. Using reference TRBV2 and TRBJ1-2 for the parts outside the CDR3, the full variable domain is EPEVTQTPSHQVTQMGQEVILRCVPISNHLYFYWYRQILGQKVEFLVSFYNNEISEKSEIFDDQFSVERPDGSNFTLKIRSTKLEDSAMYFCASSGDSYGYTFGSGTRLTVV.

This clone was counted a single time. This chain connects TRBV6-1 to TRBJ1-5; perhaps TRBD1 as D (5 bases). The CDR3 consists of 12 residues. Germline V gene sequence: CDR1 MNHNS, CDR2 SASEGT. Trimming cost V 6 bases and J 5 bases, with 8 bases left between them. The CDR3 DNA sequence: TGTGCCAGCAGAACACAGGATCAGCCCCAGCATTTT. Protein sequence: CASRTQDQPQHF.

V and J are TRBV5-1 and TRBJ2-1; TRBD2 is a possible D gene (6 bases). The CDR3 has 15 residues. V lost 4 bases to trimming and J lost 1 base, with 12 bases between them. Germline CDR1 and CDR2: SGHRS and YFSETQ. The CDR3 coding sequence is TGCGCCAGCAGCCGTGGGGGGAGTTCCTACAATGAGCAGTTCTTC. Translated, it gives CASSRGGSSYNEQFF.

The chain employs TRBV5-1 and TRBJ1-5; D is ambiguous. CDR3 length: 14 amino acids. Germline CDR1 SGHRS, CDR2 YFSETQ. V lost 5 bases, J lost 1 base, and 10 bases lay in between. The CDR3 DNA reads as TGCGCCAGCAGTTCAGACAAGAGCAATCAGCCCCAGCATTTT. Translating it yields CASSSDKSNQPQHF. The whole variable domain, remainder taken from reference TRBV5-1 and TRBJ1-5, is KAGVTQTPRYLIKTRGQQVTLSCSPISGHRSVSWYQQTPGQGLQFLFEYFSETQRNKGNFPGRFSGRQFSNSRSEMNVSTLELGDSALYLCASSSDKSNQPQHFGDGTRLSIL.